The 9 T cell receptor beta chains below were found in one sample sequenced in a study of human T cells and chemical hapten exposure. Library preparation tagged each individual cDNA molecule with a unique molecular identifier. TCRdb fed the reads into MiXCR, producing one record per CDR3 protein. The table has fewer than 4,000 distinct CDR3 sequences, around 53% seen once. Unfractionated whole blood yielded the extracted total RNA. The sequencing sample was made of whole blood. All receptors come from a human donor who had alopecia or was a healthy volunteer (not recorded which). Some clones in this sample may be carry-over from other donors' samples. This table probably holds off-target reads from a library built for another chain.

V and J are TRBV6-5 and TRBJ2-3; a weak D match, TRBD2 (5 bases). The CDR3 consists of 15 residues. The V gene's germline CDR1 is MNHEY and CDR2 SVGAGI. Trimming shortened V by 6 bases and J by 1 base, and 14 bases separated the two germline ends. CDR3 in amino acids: CASSRGLAGTDTQYF. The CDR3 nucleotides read TGTGCCAGCAGCCGTGGGCTAGCTGGCACAGATACGCAGTATTTT.

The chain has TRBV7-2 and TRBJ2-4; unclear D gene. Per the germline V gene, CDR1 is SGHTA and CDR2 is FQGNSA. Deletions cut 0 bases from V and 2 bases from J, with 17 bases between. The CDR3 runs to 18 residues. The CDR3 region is CASSLALTTAVPKNIQYF. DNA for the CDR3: TGTGCCAGCAGCTTAGCGCTTACTACGGCCGTACCCAAAAACATTCAGTACTTC.

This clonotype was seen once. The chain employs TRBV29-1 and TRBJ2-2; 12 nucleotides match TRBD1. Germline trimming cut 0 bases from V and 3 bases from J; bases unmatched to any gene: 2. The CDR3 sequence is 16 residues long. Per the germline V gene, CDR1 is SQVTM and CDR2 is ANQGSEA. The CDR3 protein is CSVEEGQGAYTGELFF. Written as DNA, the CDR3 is TGCAGCGTTGAAGAGGGACAGGGGGCTTACACCGGGGAGCTGTTTTTT.

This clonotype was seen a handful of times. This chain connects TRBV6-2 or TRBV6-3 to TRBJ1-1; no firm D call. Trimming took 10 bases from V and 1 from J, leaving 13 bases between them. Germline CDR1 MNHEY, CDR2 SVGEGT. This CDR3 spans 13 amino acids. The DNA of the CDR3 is TGTGCCACAGCATGGGATCCGAACACTGAAGCTTTCTTT. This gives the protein CATAWDPNTEAFF.

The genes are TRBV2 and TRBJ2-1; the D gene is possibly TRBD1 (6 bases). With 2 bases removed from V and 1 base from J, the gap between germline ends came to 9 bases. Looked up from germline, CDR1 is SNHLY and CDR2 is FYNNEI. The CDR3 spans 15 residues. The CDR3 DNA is TGTGCCAGCAGTGAACAGGGACAATCCTACAATGAGCAGTTCTTC. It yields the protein CASSEQGQSYNEQFF. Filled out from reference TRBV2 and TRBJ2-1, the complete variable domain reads EPEVTQTPSHQVTQMGQEVILRCVPISNHLYFYWYRQILGQKVEFLVSFYNNEISEKSEIFDDQFSVERPDGSNFTLKIRSTKLEDSAMYFCASSEQGQSYNEQFFGPGTRLTVL.

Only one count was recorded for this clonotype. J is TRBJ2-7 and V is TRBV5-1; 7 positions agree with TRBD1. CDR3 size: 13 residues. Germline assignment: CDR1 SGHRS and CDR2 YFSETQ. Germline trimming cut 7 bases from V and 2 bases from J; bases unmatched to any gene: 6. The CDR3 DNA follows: TGCGCCAGCGGCCACAGGGGCCCCTACGAGCAGTACTTC. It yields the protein CASGHRGPYEQYF.

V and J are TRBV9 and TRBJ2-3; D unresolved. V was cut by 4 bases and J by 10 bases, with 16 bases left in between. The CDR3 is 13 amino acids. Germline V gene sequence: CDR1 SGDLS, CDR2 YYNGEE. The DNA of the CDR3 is TGTGCCAGCAGCCCCCCCGCGCGCTTTGCGCAGTATTTT. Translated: CASSPPARFAQYF.

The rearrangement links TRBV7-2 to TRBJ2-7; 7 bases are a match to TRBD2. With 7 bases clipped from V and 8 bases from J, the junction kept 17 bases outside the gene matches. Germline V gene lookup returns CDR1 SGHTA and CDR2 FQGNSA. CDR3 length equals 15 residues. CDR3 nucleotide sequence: TGTGCCAGCAACCGGTCGACTAGCCAGGTGGAGAAGCAGTACTTC. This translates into CASNRSTSQVEKQYF.

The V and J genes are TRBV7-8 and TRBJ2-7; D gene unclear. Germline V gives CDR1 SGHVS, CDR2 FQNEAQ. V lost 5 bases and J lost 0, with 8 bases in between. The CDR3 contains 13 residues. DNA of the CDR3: TGTGCCAGCAGCCCGAGCGACTCCTACGAGCAGTACTTC. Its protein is CASSPSDSYEQYF.